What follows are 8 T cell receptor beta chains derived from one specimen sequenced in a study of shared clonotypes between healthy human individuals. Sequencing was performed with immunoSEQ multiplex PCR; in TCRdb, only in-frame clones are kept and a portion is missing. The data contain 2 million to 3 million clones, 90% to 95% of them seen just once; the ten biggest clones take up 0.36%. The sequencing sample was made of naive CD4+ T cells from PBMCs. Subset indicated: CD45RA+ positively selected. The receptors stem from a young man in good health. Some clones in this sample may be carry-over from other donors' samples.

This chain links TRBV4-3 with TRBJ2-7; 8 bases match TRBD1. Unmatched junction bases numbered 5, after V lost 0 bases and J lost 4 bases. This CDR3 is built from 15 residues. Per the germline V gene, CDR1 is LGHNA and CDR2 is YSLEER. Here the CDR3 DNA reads TGCGCCAGCAGCCAAGATGTCAGGGGGCGGTACGAGCAGTACTTC. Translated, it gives CASSQDVRGRYEQYF.

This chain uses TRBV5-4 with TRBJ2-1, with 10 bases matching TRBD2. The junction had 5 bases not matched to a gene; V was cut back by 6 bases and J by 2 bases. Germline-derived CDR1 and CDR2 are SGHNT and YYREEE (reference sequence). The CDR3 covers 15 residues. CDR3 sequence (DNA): TGTGCCAGCACCGCCCTAGCGGGAGCCTACAATGAGCAGTTCTTC. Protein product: CASTALAGAYNEQFF.

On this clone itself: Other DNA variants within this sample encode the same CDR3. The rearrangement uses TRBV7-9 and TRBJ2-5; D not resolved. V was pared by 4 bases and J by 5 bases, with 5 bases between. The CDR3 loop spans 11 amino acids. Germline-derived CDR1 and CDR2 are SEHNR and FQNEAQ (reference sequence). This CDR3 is CASSSRETQYF. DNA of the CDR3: TGTGCCAGCAGCTCTCGCGAGACCCAGTACTTC. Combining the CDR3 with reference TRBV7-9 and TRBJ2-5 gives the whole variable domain DTGVSQNPRHKITKRGQNVTFRCDPISEHNRLYWYRQTLGQGPEFLTYFQNEAQLEKSRLLSDRFSAERPKGSFSTLEIQRTEQGDSAMYLCASSSRETQYFGPGTRLLVL.

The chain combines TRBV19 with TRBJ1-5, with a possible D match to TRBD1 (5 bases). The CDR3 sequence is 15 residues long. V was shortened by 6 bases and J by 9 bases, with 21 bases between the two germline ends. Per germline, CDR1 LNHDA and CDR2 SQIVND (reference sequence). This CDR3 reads CASSPWGPNQGPQHF. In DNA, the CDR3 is TGTGCCAGTAGCCCCTGGGGACCAAATCAAGGGCCCCAGCATTTT.

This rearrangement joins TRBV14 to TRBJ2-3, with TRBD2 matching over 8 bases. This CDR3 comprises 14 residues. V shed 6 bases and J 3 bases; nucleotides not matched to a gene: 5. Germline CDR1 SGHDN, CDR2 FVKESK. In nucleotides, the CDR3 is TGTGCCAGCAGGAGAGCGGGAGCAACAGATACGCAGTATTTT. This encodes CASRRAGATDTQYF.

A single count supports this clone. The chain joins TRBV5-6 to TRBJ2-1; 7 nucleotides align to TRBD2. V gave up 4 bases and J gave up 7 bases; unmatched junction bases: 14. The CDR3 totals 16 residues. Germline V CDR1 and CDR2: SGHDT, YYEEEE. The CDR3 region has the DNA TGTGCCAGCAGCCGCCGGGGAGGGAGGGCCATTAATGAGCAGTTCTTC. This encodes CASSRRGGRAINEQFF.

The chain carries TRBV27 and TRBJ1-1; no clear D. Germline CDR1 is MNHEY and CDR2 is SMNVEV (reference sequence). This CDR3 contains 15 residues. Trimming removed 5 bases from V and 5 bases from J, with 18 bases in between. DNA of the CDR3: TGTGCCAGCAGTCCCTCCTACCTCGGGTGGACTGAAGCTTTCTTT. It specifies CASSPSYLGWTEAFF.

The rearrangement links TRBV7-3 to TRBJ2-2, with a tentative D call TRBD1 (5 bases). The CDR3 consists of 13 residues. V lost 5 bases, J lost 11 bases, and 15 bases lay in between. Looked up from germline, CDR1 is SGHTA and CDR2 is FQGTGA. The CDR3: CASSVERGFELFF. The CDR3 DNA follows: TGTGCCAGCAGCGTGGAAAGGGGTTTTGAGCTGTTTTTT.